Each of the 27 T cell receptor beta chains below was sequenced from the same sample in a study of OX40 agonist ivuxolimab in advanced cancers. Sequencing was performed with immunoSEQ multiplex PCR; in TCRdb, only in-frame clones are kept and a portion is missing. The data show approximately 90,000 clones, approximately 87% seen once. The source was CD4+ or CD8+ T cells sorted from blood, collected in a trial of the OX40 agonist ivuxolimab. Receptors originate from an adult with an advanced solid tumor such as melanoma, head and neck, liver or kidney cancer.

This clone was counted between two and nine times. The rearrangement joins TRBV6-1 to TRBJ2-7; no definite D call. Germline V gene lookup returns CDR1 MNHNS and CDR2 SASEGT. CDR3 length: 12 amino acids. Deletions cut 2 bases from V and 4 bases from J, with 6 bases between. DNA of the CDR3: TGTGCCAGCAGTGAACCTGGTTACGAGCAGTACTTC. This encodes CASSEPGYEQYF.

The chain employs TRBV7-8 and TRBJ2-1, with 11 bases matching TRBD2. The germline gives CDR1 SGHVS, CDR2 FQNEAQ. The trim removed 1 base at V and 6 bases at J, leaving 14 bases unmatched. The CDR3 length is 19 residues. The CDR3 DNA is TGTGCCAGCAGCTTAGTTAGTCTAGCGGGAGGAATAAGGGCCAATGAGCAGTTCTTC. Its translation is CASSLVSLAGGIRANEQFF.

CDR3 loop: CASRGDRPNTGELFF. DNA for the CDR3: TGTGCCAGCAGGGGGGACAGGCCGAACACCGGGGAGCTGTTTTTT. V gene TRBV6-5 combines with J gene TRBJ2-2, with 8 positions matching TRBD1. Germline V gene lookup returns CDR1 MNHEY and CDR2 SVGAGI. After removal of 6 bases from V and 0 bases from J, the junction contained 3 bases not matched to a gene. CDR3 size: 15 residues.

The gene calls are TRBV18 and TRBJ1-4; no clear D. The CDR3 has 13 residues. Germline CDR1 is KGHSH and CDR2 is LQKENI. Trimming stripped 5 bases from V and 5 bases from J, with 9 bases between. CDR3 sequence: CASSADGNEKLFF. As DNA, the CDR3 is TGTGCCAGCTCAGCGGACGGCAATGAAAAACTGTTTTTT.

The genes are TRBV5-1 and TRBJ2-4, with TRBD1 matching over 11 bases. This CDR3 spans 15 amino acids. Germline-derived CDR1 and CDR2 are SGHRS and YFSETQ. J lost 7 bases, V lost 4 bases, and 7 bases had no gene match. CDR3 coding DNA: TGCGCCAGCAGCCCCGGACAGGGGGCCGCTAACATTCAGTACTTC. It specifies CASSPGQGAANIQYF.

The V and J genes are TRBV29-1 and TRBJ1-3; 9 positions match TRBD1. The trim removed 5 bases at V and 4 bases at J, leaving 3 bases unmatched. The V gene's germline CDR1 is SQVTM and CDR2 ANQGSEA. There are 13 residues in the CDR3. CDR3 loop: CSVQQGAGNTIYF. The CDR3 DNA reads TGCAGCGTTCAACAGGGGGCCGGAAACACCATATATTTT.

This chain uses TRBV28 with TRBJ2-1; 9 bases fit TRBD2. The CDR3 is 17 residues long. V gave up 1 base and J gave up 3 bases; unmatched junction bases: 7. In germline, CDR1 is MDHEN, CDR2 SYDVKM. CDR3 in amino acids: CASSLFGLAGIYNEQFF. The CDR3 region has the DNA TGTGCCAGCAGTTTATTTGGGCTAGCGGGAATCTACAATGAGCAGTTCTTC.

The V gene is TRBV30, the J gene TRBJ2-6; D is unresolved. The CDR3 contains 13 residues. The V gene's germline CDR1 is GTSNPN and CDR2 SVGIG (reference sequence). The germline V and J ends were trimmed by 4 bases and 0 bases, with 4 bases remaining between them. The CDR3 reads CAWTISGANVLTF. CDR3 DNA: TGTGCCTGGACCATCTCTGGGGCCAACGTCCTGACTTTC.

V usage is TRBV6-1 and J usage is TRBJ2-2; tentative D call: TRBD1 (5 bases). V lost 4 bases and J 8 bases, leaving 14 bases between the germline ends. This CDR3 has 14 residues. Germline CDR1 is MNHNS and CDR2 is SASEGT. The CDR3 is CASSATQGLGELFF. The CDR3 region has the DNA TGTGCCAGCAGTGCGACCCAGGGATTAGGGGAGCTGTTTTTT.

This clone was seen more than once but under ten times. The CDR3 region has the DNA TGTGCCAGCAGGGGGACAGGGGGCGACTATGGCTACACCTTC. This encodes CASRGTGGDYGYTF. The chain recombines TRBV6-1 with TRBJ1-2, with TRBD1 matching 12 bases. Germline V gene lookup returns CDR1 MNHNS and CDR2 SASEGT. This CDR3 region has 14 residues. J was trimmed by 3 bases and V by 6 bases; bases with no gene match: 2.

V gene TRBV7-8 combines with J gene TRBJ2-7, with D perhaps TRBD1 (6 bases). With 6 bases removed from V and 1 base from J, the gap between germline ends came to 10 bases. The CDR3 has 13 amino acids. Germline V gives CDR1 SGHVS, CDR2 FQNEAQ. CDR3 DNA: TGTGCCAGCAGTCGAGGGGGTTCCTACGAGCAGTACGTC. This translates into CASSRGGSYEQYV.

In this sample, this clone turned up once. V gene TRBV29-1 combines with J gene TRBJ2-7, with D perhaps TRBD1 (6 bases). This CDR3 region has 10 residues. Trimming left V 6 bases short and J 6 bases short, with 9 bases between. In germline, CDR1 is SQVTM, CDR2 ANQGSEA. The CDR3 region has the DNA TGCAGCGTCGCAGGGGTCGAGCAGTACGTC. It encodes CSVAGVEQYV.

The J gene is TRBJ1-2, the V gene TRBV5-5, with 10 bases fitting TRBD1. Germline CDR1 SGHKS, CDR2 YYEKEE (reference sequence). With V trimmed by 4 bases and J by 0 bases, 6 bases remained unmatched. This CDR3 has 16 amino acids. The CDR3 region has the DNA TGTGCCAGCAGCCTGACAGGGGGCACGGCTAACTATGGCTACACCTTC. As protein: CASSLTGGTANYGYTF. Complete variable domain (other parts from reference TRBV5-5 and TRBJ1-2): DAGVTQSPTHLIKTRGQQVTLRCSPISGHKSVSWYQQVLGQGPQFIFQYYEKEERGRGNFPDRFSARQFPNYSSELNVNALLLGDSALYLCASSLTGGTANYGYTFGSGTRLTVV.

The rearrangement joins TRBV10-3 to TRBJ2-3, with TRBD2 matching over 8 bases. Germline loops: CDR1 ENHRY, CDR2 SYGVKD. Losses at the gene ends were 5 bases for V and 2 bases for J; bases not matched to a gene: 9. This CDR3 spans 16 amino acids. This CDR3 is CAISRGGSGYTDTQYF. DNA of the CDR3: TGTGCCATCAGTCGGGGGGGTAGCGGCTACACAGATACGCAGTATTTT.

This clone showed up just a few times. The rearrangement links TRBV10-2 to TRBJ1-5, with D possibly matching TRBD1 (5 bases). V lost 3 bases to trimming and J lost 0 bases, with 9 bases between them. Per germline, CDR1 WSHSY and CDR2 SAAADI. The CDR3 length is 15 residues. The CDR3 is CASSELGDSNQPQHF. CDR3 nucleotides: TGCGCCAGCAGTGAATTGGGGGATAGCAATCAGCCCCAGCATTTT.

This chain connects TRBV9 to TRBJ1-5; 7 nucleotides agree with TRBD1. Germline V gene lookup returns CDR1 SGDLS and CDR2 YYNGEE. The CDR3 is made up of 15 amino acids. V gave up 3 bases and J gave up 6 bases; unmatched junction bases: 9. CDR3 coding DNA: TGTGCCAGCAGCGCTTCTCGCAGGGGGGGTCAGCCCCAGCATTTT. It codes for CASSASRRGGQPQHF.

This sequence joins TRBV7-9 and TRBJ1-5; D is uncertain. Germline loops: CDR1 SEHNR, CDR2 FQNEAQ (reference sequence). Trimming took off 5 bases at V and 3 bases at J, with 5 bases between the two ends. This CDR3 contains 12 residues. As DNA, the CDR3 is TGTGCCAGCAGCCATGCCAATCAGCCCCAGCATTTT. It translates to CASSHANQPQHF.

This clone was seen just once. The CDR3 coding sequence is TGTGCCAGCAGCTTATCAGATACGCAGTATTTT. It is translated as CASSLSDTQYF. The rearrangement links TRBV7-2 to TRBJ2-3, with no clear D. V was cut by 2 bases and J by 4 bases, with 1 base left in between. Looked up from germline, CDR1 is SGHTA and CDR2 is FQGNSA. The CDR3 is 11 amino acids.

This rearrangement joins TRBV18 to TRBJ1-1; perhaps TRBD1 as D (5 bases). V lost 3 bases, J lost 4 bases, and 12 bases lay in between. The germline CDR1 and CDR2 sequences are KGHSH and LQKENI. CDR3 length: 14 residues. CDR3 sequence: CASSPSLGGTEAFF. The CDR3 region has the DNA TGTGCCAGCTCACCTAGCTTGGGGGGCACTGAAGCTTTCTTT.

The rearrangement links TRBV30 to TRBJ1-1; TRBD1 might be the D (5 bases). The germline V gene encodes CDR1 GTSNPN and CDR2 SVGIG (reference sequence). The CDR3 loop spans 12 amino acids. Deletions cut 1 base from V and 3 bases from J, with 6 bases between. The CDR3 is CAWSAGYTEAFF. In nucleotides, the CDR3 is TGTGCCTGGAGTGCAGGGTACACTGAAGCTTTCTTT.

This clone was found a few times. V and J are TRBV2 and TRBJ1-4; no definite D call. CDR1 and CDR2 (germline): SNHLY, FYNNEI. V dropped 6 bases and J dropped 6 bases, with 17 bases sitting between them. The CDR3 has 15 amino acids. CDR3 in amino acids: CASSNGPAVYEKLFF. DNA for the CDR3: TGTGCCAGCAGCAACGGGCCAGCCGTCTATGAAAAACTGTTTTTT.

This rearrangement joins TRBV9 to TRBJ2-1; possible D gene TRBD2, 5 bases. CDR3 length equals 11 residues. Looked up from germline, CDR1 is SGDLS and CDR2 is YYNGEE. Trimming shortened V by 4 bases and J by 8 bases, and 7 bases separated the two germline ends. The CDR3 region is CASSLSDEQFF. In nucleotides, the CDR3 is TGTGCCAGCAGCCTTAGCGATGAGCAGTTCTTC.

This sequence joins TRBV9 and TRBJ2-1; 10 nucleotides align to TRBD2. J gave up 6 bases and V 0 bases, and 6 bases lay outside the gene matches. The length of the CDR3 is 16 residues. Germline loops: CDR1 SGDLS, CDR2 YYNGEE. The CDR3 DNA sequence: TGTGCCAGCAGCGTAGCTGGAACTAGCGGGGTCAATGAGCAGTTCTTC. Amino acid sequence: CASSVAGTSGVNEQFF.

The CDR3 DNA is TGCAGCGTTAAGGGGACTGTTGGAAACACCATATATTTT. Protein sequence: CSVKGTVGNTIYF. The gene calls are TRBV29-1 and TRBJ1-3, with D perhaps TRBD1 (5 bases). This CDR3 has 13 amino acids. The V end lost 5 bases, the J end lost 3 bases, and 11 bases lay between the germline ends. Germline loops: CDR1 SQVTM, CDR2 ANQGSEA.

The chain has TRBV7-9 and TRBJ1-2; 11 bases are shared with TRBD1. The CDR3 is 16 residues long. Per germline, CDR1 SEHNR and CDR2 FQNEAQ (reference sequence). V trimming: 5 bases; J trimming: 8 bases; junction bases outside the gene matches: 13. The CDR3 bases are TGTGCCAGCAGCCCAAGAGACGGACAGGGGGCAGGAGGCTACACCTTC. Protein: CASSPRDGQGAGGYTF.

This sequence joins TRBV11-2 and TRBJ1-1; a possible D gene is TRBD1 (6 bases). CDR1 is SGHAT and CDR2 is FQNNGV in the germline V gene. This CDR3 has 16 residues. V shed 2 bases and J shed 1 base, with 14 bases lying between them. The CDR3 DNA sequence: TGTGCCAGCAGCTTATTTGGGGGCGCGCGGAACACTGAAGCTTTCTTT. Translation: CASSLFGGARNTEAFF.

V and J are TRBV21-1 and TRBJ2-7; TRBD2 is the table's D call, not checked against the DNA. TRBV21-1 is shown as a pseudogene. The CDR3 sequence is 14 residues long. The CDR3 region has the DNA TGTGCCAGCGGACCGCGACTACCCCCCTACGAGCAGTACGTC. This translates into CASGPRLPPYEQYV.